This T cell receptor (beta chain) was sequenced in a study of identical twins. TCRdb processed the 5' RACE reads anew with MiXCR; each CDR3 protein has one entry. Of about 660,000 distinct CDR3 sequences listed, 8.6% are singletons. Only a few counts were recorded for this clonotype. This CDR3 is 15 amino acids long. V lost 3 bases to trimming and J lost 5 bases; unmatched junction nucleotides: 6. Germline lookup yields CDR1 MDHEN and CDR2 SYDVKM. This same sample was also taken into another study, of yellow fever vaccine responses in identical twins.

The receptor was isolated from a woman younger than 30 in good health. The rearrangement joins TRBV28 to TRBJ2-1; 8 bases are a match to TRBD1. Sample: PBMCs. The CDR3 nucleotides read TGTGCCAGCAGTTTTGGGACAGGACTAAACAATGAGCAGTTCTTC. It yields the protein CASSFGTGLNNEQFF.